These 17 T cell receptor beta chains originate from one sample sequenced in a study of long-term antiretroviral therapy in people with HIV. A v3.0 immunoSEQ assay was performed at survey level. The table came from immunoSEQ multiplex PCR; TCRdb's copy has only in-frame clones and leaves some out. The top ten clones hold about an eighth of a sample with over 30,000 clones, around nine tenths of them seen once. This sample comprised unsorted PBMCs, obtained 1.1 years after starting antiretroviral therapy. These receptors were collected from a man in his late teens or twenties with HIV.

In DNA form, the CDR3 reads TGTGCCAGCAGCCTAGGGTTCACTGAAGCTTTCTTT. Translating gives CASSLGFTEAFF. The chain has TRBV7-9 and TRBJ1-1; D is uncertain. The ends were cut back, 5 bases at V and 4 bases at J, with 8 bases in the middle. Germline V lookup: CDR1 SEHNR, CDR2 FQNEAQ (reference sequence). The CDR3 runs 12 residues.

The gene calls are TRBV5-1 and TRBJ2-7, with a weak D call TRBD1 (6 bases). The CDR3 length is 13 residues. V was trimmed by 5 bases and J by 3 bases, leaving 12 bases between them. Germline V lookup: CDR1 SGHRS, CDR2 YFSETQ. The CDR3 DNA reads TGCGCCAGCAGTTGGGGGCCGGTCTACGAGCAGTACTTC. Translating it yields CASSWGPVYEQYF.

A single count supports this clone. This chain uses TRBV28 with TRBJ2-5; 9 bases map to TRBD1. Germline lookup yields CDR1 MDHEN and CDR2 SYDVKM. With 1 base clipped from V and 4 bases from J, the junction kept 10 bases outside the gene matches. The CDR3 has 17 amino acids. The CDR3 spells CASSLLGQGPGGETQYF. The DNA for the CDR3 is TGTGCCAGCAGTTTATTGGGACAGGGCCCTGGAGGAGAGACCCAGTACTTC.

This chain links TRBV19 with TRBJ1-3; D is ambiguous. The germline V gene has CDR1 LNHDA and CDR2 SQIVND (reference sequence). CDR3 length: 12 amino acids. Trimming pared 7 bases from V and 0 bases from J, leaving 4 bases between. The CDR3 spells CASTHSGNTIYF. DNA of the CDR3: TGTGCCAGTACTCACTCTGGAAACACCATATATTTT. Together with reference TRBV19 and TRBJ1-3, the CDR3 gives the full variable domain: DGGITQSPKYLFRKEGQNVTLSCEQNLNHDAMYWYRQDPGQGLRLIYYSQIVNDFQKGDIAEGYSVSREKKESFPLTVTSAQKNPTAFYLCASTHSGNTIYFGEGSWLTVV.

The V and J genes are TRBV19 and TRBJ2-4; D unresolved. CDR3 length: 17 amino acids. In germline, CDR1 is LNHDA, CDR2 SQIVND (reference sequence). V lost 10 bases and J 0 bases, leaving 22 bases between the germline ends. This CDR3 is CATLDPDGPIAKNIQYF. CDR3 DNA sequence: TGTGCCACCCTCGACCCGGACGGCCCTATAGCCAAAAACATTCAGTACTTC.

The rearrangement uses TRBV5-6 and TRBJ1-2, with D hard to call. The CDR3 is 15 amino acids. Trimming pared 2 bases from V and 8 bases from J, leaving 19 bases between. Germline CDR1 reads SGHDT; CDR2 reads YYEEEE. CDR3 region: CASSFFMGSREGYTF. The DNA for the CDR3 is TGTGCCAGCAGCTTTTTTATGGGGTCCCGTGAAGGCTACACCTTC.

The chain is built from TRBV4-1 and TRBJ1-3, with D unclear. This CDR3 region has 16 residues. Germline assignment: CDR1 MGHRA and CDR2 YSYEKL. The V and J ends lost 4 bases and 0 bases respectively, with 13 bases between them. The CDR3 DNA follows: TGCGCCAGCAGCCCCGGACTTTTGAGCTCTGGAAACACCATATATTTT. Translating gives CASSPGLLSSGNTIYF.

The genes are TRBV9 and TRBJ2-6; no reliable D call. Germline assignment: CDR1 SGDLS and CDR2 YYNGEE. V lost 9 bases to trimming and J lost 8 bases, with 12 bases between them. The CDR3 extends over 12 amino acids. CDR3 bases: TGTGCCACCCTATGCCCGCCCAACGTCCTGACTTTC. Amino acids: CATLCPPNVLTF.

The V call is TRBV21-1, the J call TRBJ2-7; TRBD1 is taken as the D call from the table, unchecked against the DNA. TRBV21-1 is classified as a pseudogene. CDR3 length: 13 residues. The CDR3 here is CASSKGGHHEQYF. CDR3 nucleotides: TGTGCCAGCAGCAAAGGAGGACACCACGAGCAGTACTTC.

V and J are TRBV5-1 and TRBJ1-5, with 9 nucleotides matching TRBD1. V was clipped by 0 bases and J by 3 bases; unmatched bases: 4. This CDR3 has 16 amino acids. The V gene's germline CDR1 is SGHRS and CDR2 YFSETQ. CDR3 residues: CASSLAGTGYNQPQHF. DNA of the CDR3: TGCGCCAGCAGCTTGGCCGGGACAGGGTACAATCAGCCCCAGCATTTT.

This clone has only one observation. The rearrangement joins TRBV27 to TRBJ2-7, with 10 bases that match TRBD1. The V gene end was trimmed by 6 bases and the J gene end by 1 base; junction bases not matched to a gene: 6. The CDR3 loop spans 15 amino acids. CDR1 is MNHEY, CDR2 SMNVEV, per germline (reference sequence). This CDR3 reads CASRRTGQGSYEQYF. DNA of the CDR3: TGTGCCAGCAGACGAACGGGACAGGGGTCCTACGAGCAGTACTTC.

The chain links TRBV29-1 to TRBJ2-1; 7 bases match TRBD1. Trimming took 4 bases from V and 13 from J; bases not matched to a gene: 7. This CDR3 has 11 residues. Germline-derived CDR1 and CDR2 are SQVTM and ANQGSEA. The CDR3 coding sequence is TGCAGCGTTGTACGGCAGGGGGACCAGTTCTTC. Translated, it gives CSVVRQGDQFF.

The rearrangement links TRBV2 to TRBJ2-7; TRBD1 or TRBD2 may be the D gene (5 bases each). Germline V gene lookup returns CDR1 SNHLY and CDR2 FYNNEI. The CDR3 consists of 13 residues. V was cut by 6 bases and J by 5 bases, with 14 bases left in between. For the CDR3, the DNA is TGTGCCAGCAGCACGGCAGGGAGTGACGAGCAGTACTTC. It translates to CASSTAGSDEQYF.

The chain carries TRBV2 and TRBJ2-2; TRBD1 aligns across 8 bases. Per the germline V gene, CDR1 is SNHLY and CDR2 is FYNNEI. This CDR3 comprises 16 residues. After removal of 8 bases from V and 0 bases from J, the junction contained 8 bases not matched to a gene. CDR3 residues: CASGQGLDANTGELFF. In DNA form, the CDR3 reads TGTGCCAGCGGACAGGGCTTAGACGCGAACACCGGGGAGCTGTTTTTT.

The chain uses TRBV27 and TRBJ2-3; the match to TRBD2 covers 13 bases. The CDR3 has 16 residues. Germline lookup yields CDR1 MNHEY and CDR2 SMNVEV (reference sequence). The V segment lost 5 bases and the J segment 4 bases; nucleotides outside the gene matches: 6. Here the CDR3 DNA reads TGTGCCAGCAGTCGTGGACTAGCGGGAGCTTCAGATACGCAGTATTTT. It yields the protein CASSRGLAGASDTQYF.

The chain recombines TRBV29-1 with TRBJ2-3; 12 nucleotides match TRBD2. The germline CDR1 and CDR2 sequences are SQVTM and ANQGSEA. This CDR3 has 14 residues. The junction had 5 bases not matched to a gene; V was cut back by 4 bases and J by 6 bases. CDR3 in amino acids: CSVVTLAGGDTQYF. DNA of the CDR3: TGCAGCGTTGTAACGCTAGCGGGAGGGGATACGCAGTATTTT.

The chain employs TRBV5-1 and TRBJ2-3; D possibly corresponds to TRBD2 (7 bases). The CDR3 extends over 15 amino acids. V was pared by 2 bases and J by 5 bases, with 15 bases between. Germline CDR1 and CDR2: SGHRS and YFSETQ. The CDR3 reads CASSFEGGGLDTQYF. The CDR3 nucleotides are TGCGCCAGCAGCTTCGAGGGGGGGGGCCTAGATACGCAGTATTTT. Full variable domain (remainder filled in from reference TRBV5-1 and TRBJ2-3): KAGVTQTPRYLIKTRGQQVTLSCSPISGHRSVSWYQQTPGQGLQFLFEYFSETQRNKGNFPGRFSGRQFSNSRSEMNVSTLELGDSALYLCASSFEGGGLDTQYFGPGTRLTVL.